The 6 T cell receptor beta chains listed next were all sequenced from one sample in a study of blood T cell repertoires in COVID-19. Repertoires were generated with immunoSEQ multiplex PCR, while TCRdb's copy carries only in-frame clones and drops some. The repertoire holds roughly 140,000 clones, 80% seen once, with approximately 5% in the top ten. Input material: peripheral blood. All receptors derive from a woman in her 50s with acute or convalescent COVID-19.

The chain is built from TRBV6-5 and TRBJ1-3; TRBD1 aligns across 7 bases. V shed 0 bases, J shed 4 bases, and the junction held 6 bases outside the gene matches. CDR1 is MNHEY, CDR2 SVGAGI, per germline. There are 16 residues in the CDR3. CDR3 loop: CASSYSRQGGGNTIYF. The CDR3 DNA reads TGTGCCAGCAGTTACTCGCGACAGGGTGGGGGAAACACCATATATTTT.

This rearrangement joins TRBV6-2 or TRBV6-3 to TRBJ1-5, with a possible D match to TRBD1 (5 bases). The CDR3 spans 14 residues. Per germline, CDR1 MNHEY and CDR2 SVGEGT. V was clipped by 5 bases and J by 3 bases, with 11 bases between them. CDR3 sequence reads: CASSPDIYNQPQHF. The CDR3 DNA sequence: TGTGCCAGCAGTCCGGACATTTACAATCAGCCCCAGCATTTT.

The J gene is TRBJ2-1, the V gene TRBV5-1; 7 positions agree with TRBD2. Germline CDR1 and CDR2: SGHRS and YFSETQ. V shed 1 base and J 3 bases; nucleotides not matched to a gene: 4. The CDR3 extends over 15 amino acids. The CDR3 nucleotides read TGCGCCAGCAGCTTGCTAGCGGTGGACTACAATGAGCAGTTCTTC. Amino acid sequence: CASSLLAVDYNEQFF.

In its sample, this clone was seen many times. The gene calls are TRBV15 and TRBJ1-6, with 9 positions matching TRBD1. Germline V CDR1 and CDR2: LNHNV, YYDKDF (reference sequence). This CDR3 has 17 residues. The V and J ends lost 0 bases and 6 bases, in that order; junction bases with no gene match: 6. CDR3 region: CATSRETGTGINSPLHF. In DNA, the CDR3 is TGTGCCACCAGCAGAGAGACCGGGACAGGGATTAATTCACCCCTCCACTTT. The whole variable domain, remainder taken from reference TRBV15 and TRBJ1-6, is DAMVIQNPRYQVTQFGKPVTLSCSQTLNHNVMYWYQQKSSQAPKLLFHYYDKDFNNEADTPDNFQSRRPNTSFCFLDIRSPGLGDTAMYLCATSRETGTGINSPLHFGNGTRLTVT.

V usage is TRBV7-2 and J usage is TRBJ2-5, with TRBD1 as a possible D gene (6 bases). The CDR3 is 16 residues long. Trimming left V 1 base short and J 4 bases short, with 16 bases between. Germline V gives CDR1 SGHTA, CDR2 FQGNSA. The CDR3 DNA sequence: TGTGCCAGCAGCTTAGAGTTCTGGGGGCGGACAGAGACCCAGTACTTC. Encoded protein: CASSLEFWGRTETQYF.

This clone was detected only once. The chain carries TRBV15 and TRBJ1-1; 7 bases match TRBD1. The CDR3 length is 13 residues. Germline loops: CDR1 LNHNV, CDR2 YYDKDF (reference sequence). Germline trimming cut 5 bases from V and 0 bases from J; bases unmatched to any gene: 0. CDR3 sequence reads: CATSGQVNTEAFF. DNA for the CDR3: TGTGCCACCAGCGGACAGGTGAACACTGAAGCTTTCTTT.